This T cell receptor beta chain stems from a study of control samples from healthy donors and cancer patients. TCRdb keeps only in-frame clones here, not all; method: immunoSEQ multiplex PCR. The sample holds 90,000 to 130,000 clones, around 87% seen once. Sequencing was performed on PBMCs. This clonotype was obtained from a woman aged 55-70 years with lung cancer.

The CDR3: CASSFGRGYNQPQHF. The CDR3 DNA reads as TGTGCCAGCAGCTTTGGAAGGGGGTACAATCAGCCCCAGCATTTT. The chain recombines TRBV5-5 with TRBJ1-5; D is possibly TRBD1 (6 bases). The CDR3 runs 15 residues. V lost 2 bases and J lost 3, with 12 bases in between. The germline gives CDR1 SGHKS, CDR2 YYEKEE (reference sequence).